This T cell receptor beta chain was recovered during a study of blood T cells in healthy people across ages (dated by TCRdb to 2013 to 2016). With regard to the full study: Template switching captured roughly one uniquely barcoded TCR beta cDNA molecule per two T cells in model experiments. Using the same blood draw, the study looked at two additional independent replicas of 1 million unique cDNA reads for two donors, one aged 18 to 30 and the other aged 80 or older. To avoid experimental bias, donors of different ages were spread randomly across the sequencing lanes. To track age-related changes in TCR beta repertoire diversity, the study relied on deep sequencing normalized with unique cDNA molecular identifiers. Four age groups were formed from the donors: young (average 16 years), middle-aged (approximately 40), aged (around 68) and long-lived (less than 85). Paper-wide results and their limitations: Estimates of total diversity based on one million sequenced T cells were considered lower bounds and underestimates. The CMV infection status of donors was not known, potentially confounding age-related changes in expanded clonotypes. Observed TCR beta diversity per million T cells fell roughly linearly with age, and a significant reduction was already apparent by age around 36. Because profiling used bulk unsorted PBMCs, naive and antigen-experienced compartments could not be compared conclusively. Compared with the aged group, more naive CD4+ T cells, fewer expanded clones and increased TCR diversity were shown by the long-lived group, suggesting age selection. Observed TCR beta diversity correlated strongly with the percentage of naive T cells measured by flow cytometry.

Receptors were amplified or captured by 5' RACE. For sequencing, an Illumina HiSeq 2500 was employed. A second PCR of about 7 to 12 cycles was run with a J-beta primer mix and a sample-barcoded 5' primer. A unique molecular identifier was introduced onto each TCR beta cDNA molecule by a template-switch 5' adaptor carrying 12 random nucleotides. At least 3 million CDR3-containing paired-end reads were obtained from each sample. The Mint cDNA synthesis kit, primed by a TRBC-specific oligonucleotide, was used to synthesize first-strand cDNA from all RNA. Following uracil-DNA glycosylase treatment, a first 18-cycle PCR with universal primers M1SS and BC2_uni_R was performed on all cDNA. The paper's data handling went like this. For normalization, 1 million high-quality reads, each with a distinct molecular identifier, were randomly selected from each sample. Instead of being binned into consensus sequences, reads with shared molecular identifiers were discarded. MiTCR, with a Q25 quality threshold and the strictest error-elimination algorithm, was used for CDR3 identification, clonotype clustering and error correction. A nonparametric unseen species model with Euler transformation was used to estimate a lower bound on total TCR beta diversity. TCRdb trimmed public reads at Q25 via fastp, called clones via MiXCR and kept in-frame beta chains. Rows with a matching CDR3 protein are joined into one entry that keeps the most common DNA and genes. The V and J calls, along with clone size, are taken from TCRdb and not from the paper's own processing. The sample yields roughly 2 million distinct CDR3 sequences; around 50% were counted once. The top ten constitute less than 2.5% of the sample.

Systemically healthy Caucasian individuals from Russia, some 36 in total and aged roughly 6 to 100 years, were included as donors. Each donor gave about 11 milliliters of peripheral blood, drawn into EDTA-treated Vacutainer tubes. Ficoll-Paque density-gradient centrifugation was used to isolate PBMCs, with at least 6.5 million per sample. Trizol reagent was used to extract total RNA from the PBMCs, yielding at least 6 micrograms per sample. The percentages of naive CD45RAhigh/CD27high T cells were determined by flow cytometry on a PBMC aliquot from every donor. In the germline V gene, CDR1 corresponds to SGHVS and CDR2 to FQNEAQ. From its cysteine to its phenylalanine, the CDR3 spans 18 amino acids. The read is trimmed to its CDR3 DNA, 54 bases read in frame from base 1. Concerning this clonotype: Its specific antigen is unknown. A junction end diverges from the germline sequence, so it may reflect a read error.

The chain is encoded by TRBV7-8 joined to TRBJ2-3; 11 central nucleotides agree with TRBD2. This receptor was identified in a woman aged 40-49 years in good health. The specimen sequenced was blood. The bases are TGTGCCCGCAGCCCCAGACTAGCGGGGAGCCCTAGCACAGATACGCAGTATTTT. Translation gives CARSPRLAGSPSTDTQYF.